What follows are 4 T cell receptor beta chains derived from one specimen sequenced in a study of cytomegalovirus exposure and HLA in healthy donors. The PCR ran on 60 Vbeta and 13 Jbeta primers. Clones were read by immunoSEQ multiplex PCR, and TCRdb kept only the in-frame ones, dropping some. Counted here are fewer than 200,000 clones, roughly four fifths occurring once; the ten biggest clones make up around 3.6%. Sequenced sample: PBMCs. Source of these receptors: a man aged 35 to 55 in good health and CMV-seropositive.

This clone was counted between two and nine times. This chain joins TRBV27 and TRBJ1-1; 7 nucleotides align to TRBD1. The CDR3 is 13 residues long. V shed 7 bases, J shed 3 bases, and the junction held 5 bases outside the gene matches. Germline V CDR1 and CDR2: MNHEY, SMNVEV (reference sequence). The CDR3 spells CASTDREDTEAFF. CDR3 nucleotides: TGTGCCAGCACTGACAGGGAGGACACTGAAGCTTTCTTT.

The genes are TRBV6-1 and TRBJ2-5, with TRBD1 identical over 8 bases. The CDR3 runs 16 residues. The V gene end was trimmed by 1 base and the J gene end by 5 bases; junction bases not matched to a gene: 9. The germline gives CDR1 MNHNS, CDR2 SASEGT. CDR3 loop: CASSEGSSGGWETQYF. The CDR3 DNA is TGTGCCAGCAGTGAAGGCAGCTCAGGGGGCTGGGAGACCCAGTACTTC.

The chain carries TRBV25-1 and TRBJ1-6, with TRBD1 as a possible D gene (5 bases). Between the trimmed V and J ends, which lost 6 bases and 7 bases, there was a span of 16 bases. The CDR3 length is 15 residues. The V gene's germline CDR1 is MGHDK and CDR2 SYGVNS. CDR3 sequence (DNA): TGTGCCAGCAGCCGGGGGGGTTTAGGGAATTCACCCCTCCACTTT. Translated, it gives CASSRGGLGNSPLHF.

The V and J genes are TRBV5-1 and TRBJ2-1, with 9 bases fitting TRBD2. V shed 0 bases and J 6 bases; nucleotides not matched to a gene: 4. The CDR3 has 15 residues. Per the germline V gene, CDR1 is SGHRS and CDR2 is YFSETQ. CDR3 loop: CASSLASGVINEQFF. In nucleotides, the CDR3 is TGCGCCAGCAGCTTGGCTAGCGGGGTAATCAATGAGCAGTTCTTC.